This is a list of T cell receptor beta chains from one sample in a study of cytomegalovirus exposure and HLA in healthy donors. Only in-frame clones appear in the TCRdb table, and some are missing; sequencing was by immunoSEQ multiplex PCR. The data show fewer than 150,000 clones, about four fifths seen once. Sequenced: PBMCs. The source of these receptors is a man younger than 40 in good health. CDR3s include the opening cysteine and the closing phenylalanine or tryptophan. The order of the fields is V gene, J gene, CDR3 protein.

V: TRBV2; J: TRBJ1-5; CDR3: CASSVLTGGSNQPQHF
V: TRBV25-1; J: TRBJ2-7; CDR3: CASSDTRGVGEQYF
V: TRBV6-1; J: TRBJ2-5; CDR3: CASLLLPRETQYF
V: TRBV9; J: TRBJ2-1; CDR3: CASSGRAGRPYNEQFF
V: TRBV28; J: TRBJ2-7; CDR3: CASRRGGSTYEQYF
V: TRBV6-6; J: TRBJ1-2; CDR3: CASSYSAQGDSYGYTF
V: TRBV13; J: TRBJ2-7; CDR3: CASSLQGEQYF
V: TRBV9; J: TRBJ2-2; CDR3: CASSVGGATGELFF
V: TRBV5-1; J: TRBJ2-5; CDR3: CASSLVAGSKETQYF
V: TRBV29-1; J: TRBJ2-1; CDR3: CSVGGGSASGSNNEQFF